The 23 T cell receptor beta chains reported below all come from one sample, sequenced in a study of shared clonotypes between healthy human individuals (TCRdb year 2020). Libraries came from the immunoSEQ multiplex PCR assay. Not all clones reach the TCRdb copy of this immuneACCESS table, which keeps in-frame sequences only. Checked studies attribute under half of the gap to unresolved V genes and leave the rest unexplained. This sample comprises 1.5 million to 2.5 million clones, around 96% of them detected only once. The leading ten clones occupy roughly 1.2% of the sample. CD8 naive samples were CD45RO-negative cells positively selected for CCR7, giving a CD45RA+CCR7+ population that excluded TemRA cells. Sequencing was done on a sample of naive CD8+ T cells sorted from blood. This sample's cell subset or site label indicates: CD45RA+CCR7+. The source of these receptors is a man between 18 and 35 years old in good health.

The J gene is TRBJ1-5, the V gene TRBV7-9; D might be TRBD1 (5 bases). Trimming cost V 5 bases and J 3 bases, with 8 bases left between them. The germline CDR1 and CDR2 sequences are SEHNR and FQNEAQ (reference sequence). The CDR3 runs to 13 residues. CDR3 region: CASSGGFNQPQHF. DNA of the CDR3: TGTGCCAGCAGCGGGGGGTTCAATCAGCCCCAGCATTTT.

As concerns this clone: Additional DNA sequences in this sample encode the identical CDR3. The J gene is TRBJ2-1, the V gene TRBV7-9, with D perhaps matching TRBD1 (5 bases). The germline CDR1 and CDR2 sequences are SEHNR and FQNEAQ (reference sequence). Trimming stripped 1 base from V and 2 bases from J, with 6 bases between. CDR3 size: 14 residues. This CDR3 reads CASSLEGTYNEQFF. CDR3 nucleotide sequence: TGTGCCAGCAGCTTAGAGGGGACCTACAATGAGCAGTTCTTC.

The chain uses TRBV27 and TRBJ2-7; perhaps TRBD2 as D (5 bases). Between the trimmed V and J ends, which lost 3 bases and 0 bases, there was a span of 12 bases. The CDR3 spans 15 residues. The germline V gene has CDR1 MNHEY and CDR2 SMNVEV (reference sequence). The CDR3 loop is CASSFAGWSSYEQYF. In DNA, the CDR3 is TGTGCCAGCAGTTTCGCGGGCTGGAGCTCCTACGAGCAGTACTTC.

The chain links TRBV4-3 to TRBJ2-5; D perhaps matches TRBD2 (6 bases). The V end was cut by 3 bases, the J end by 4 bases, with 12 bases between. The CDR3 is 14 amino acids. Looked up from germline, CDR1 is LGHNA and CDR2 is YSLEER. CDR3 sequence reads: CASSQEAGAETQYF. CDR3 in DNA: TGCGCCAGCAGCCAGGAAGCGGGCGCAGAGACCCAGTACTTC.

The chain is built from TRBV10-3 and TRBJ2-1; 7 positions match TRBD2. In germline, CDR1 is ENHRY, CDR2 SYGVKD. The CDR3 is 16 residues long. The V segment lost 2 bases and the J segment 3 bases; nucleotides outside the gene matches: 7. CDR3 in DNA: TGTGCCATCAGTGAGCGAGCGGGGAAATTCTACAATGAGCAGTTCTTC. Encoded protein: CAISERAGKFYNEQFF.

The chain links TRBV2 to TRBJ2-7; no clear D. Per germline, CDR1 SNHLY and CDR2 FYNNEI. V lost 3 bases and J lost 2, with 11 bases in between. This CDR3 is 14 amino acids long. CDR3 coding DNA: TGTGCCAGCAGTGATAGTGGGTTGGCCTACGAGCAGTACTTC. Residues: CASSDSGLAYEQYF.

The V and J genes are TRBV27 and TRBJ2-3, with a possible D match to TRBD2 (6 bases). Germline lookup yields CDR1 MNHEY and CDR2 SMNVEV (reference sequence). The CDR3 extends over 17 amino acids. Deletions cut 2 bases from V and 6 bases from J, with 21 bases between. CDR3 nucleotides: TGTGCCAGCAGTTTACGCATCCGGGACTCCTTGGGTGATACGCAGTATTTT. Its protein product is CASSLRIRDSLGDTQYF.

The V gene is TRBV10-1, the J gene TRBJ2-3; no clear D gene. From germline, CDR1 is WNHNN and CDR2 SYGVQD (reference sequence). The CDR3 consists of 15 residues. V shed 10 bases and J shed 2 bases, with 19 bases lying between them. CDR3 sequence (DNA): TGCGCCATCACCCCCCCGGCTAGGATCACAGATACGCAGTATTTT. As protein: CAITPPARITDTQYF.

The chain employs TRBV15 and TRBJ2-5, with 10 bases that match TRBD1. The CDR3 loop spans 15 amino acids. In germline, CDR1 is LNHNV, CDR2 YYDKDF (reference sequence). The V segment lost 7 bases and the J segment 5 bases; nucleotides outside the gene matches: 10. CDR3 region: CATTNLTGGLETQYF. DNA of the CDR3: TGTGCCACCACCAACCTGACAGGGGGCCTGGAGACCCAGTACTTC.

V usage is TRBV7-9 and J usage is TRBJ2-1; 11 positions agree with TRBD2. Germline V gene data show CDR1 as SEHNR and CDR2 as FQNEAQ (reference sequence). CDR3 length equals 17 residues. With V trimmed by 5 bases and J by 6 bases, 12 bases remained unmatched. The CDR3 bases are TGTGCCAGCAGCGCCCATCCGGGACTAGCGGTCTCCAATGAGCAGTTCTTC. This sequence encodes CASSAHPGLAVSNEQFF.

The rearrangement links TRBV6-5 to TRBJ2-5; the match to TRBD2 covers 8 bases. Germline loops: CDR1 MNHEY, CDR2 SVGAGI. The CDR3 loop spans 13 amino acids. The V and J ends lost 5 bases and 11 bases, in that order; junction bases with no gene match: 10. DNA for the CDR3: TGTGCCAGCAGTACCTCCCCGGGAGGGGAGCAGTACTTC. It translates to CASSTSPGGEQYF.

About this clone itself: One end of the junction does not line up with germline, which may come from a read error. The chain uses TRBV6-1 and TRBJ1-2; 8 bases line up with TRBD1. There are 13 residues in the CDR3. Germline V CDR1 and CDR2: MNHNS, SASEGT. As DNA, the CDR3 is TGTGCCAGCAGGGAGGGACAGGATCTCCCTGGGGACTTC. Translated: CASREGQDLPGDF.

The chain links TRBV11-2 to TRBJ2-7; possibly TRBD1 for D (5 bases). The V and J ends lost 5 bases and 9 bases respectively, with 20 bases between them. The germline CDR1 and CDR2 sequences are SGHAT and FQNNGV. The CDR3 has 14 amino acids. CDR3 sequence: CASSPTVAGQWQYF. CDR3 nucleotides: TGTGCCAGCAGCCCGACGGTGGCAGGGCAATGGCAGTACTTC.

The rearrangement links TRBV28 to TRBJ2-7, with no clear D. This CDR3 is built from 15 residues. Trimming took 3 bases from V and 2 from J, leaving 14 bases between them. Germline V gene sequence: CDR1 MDHEN, CDR2 SYDVKM. DNA for the CDR3: TGTGCCAGCAGTTTTGTAGGGAAGGTGACCTACGAGCAGTACTTC. This gives the protein CASSFVGKVTYEQYF.

Written as DNA, the CDR3 is TGTGCCAGCAGCTCCCAGGAAAACATTCAGTACTTC. Amino acids: CASSSQENIQYF. V and J are TRBV11-3 and TRBJ2-4; D is undetermined. The germline V gene encodes CDR1 SGHNT and CDR2 YENEEA. The germline V and J ends were trimmed by 4 bases and 5 bases, with 6 bases remaining between them. CDR3 length equals 12 residues.

The chain recombines TRBV7-3 with TRBJ2-1; 12 nucleotides align to TRBD2. V gave up 5 bases and J gave up 4 bases; unmatched junction bases: 3. CDR3 length: 15 amino acids. The germline CDR1 and CDR2 sequences are SGHTA and FQGTGA. CDR3 loop: CASSPSGGDYNEQFF. DNA of the CDR3: TGTGCCAGCAGCCCTAGCGGGGGGGATTACAATGAGCAGTTCTTC.

The chain recombines TRBV2 with TRBJ2-1, with 8 bases fitting TRBD1. V lost 2 bases to trimming and J lost 9 bases; unmatched junction nucleotides: 9. Germline V CDR1 and CDR2: SNHLY, FYNNEI. This CDR3 spans 15 amino acids. The CDR3: CASSEWGTGLAEQFF. In DNA form, the CDR3 reads TGTGCCAGCAGTGAATGGGGGACAGGACTCGCTGAGCAGTTCTTC. The full variable domain, completed using reference TRBV2 and TRBJ2-1, is EPEVTQTPSHQVTQMGQEVILRCVPISNHLYFYWYRQILGQKVEFLVSFYNNEISEKSEIFDDQFSVERPDGSNFTLKIRSTKLEDSAMYFCASSEWGTGLAEQFFGPGTRLTVL.

The chain uses TRBV28 and TRBJ2-3; D possibly corresponds to TRBD1 (6 bases). Germline lookup yields CDR1 MDHEN and CDR2 SYDVKM. The CDR3 is 16 amino acids. V was pared by 7 bases and J by 3 bases, with 20 bases between. The CDR3 DNA sequence: TGTGCCAGCACCGATATACAGGGAATTCTTACAGATACGCAGTATTTT. This translates into CASTDIQGILTDTQYF.

The V call is TRBV27, the J call TRBJ2-7; possibly TRBD1 for D (5 bases). Germline V lookup: CDR1 MNHEY, CDR2 SMNVEV (reference sequence). The length of the CDR3 is 13 residues. Trimming took off 5 bases at V and 6 bases at J, with 14 bases between the two ends. As DNA, the CDR3 is TGTGCCAGCAGTCCTTGGCAGGGTAGCGAGCAGTACTTC. Its translation is CASSPWQGSEQYF.

This rearrangement joins TRBV5-8 to TRBJ1-4, with 8 bases fitting TRBD1. J gave up 8 bases and V 4 bases, and 7 bases lay outside the gene matches. The germline CDR1 and CDR2 sequences are SGHTS and YDEGEE. The CDR3 is 14 amino acids. CDR3 in DNA: TGTGCCAGCAGCGTCGGGACAGGTCTCGAAAAACTGTTTTTT. The encoded protein is CASSVGTGLEKLFF.

The chain carries TRBV9 and TRBJ2-1; D assignment may be TRBD1 or TRBD2 (6 bases each). Deletions cut 3 bases from V and 9 bases from J, with 19 bases between. CDR1 and CDR2 from the germline V gene are SGDLS and YYNGEE. CDR3 length equals 15 residues. The CDR3 DNA is TGTGCCAGCAGCGGATCGGGGGCTAGCGTAGGTGAGCAGTTCTTC. Translation: CASSGSGASVGEQFF.

Remarks on this clone: Other DNA variants within this sample encode the same CDR3. The chain carries TRBV30 and TRBJ2-3; D possibly corresponds to TRBD1 (6 bases). In germline, CDR1 is GTSNPN, CDR2 SVGIG (reference sequence). This CDR3 has 13 amino acids. The V end was cut by 5 bases, the J end by 0 bases, with 9 bases between. CDR3 nucleotide sequence: TGTGCCTGGTCAGGGACAAGCACAGATACGCAGTATTTT. This sequence encodes CAWSGTSTDTQYF.

The chain has TRBV27 and TRBJ1-2; D remains unclear. The CDR3 spans 15 residues. Germline loops: CDR1 MNHEY, CDR2 SMNVEV (reference sequence). The ends were cut back, 2 bases at V and 4 bases at J, with 14 bases in the middle. CDR3 region: CASSLHGRMGYGYTF. In DNA form, the CDR3 reads TGTGCCAGCAGTTTACATGGTAGGATGGGCTATGGCTACACCTTC.